The sequence of this TCR beta chain was determined in a study of shared clonotypes between healthy human individuals (TCRdb year 2020). Notes on the research overall: A couple of women and a few men aged 18 to 49 years were included in the cohort. Each donor's leukapheresis produced roughly between roughly 0.85 and 9 billion PBMCs. Blood TCR repertoires of 5 or 6 healthy adults were deeply sequenced to estimate repertoire size and the extent of clonotype sharing between individuals. Libraries were prepared and TCR repertoires were sequenced by different laboratories using diverse techniques, in order to increase sequencing depth and limit assay-specific biases. Per donor, three plates each were used for CD4 naive and CD4 memory, two for CD8 naive, and one for CD8 memory. Study-level results and caveats: Based on pairwise subsampling, the degree of clonotype sharing among donors was expected to be affected by sequencing depth. About 5% of naive CD4, 3.5% of naive CD8, approximately 2% of memory CD4, and around 0.42% of memory CD8 clonotypes were shared across several donors. The small number of donors limited the genetic and exposure-history diversity represented. Incomplete sequencing was indicated by rarefaction of sorted-subset datasets, despite the large sequencing depth. Clonotypes shared by all four sorted-subset donors showed higher generation probabilities than non-shared clonotypes. Only blood was sampled, and tissue TCR repertoires likely differ from those in blood. Naive subsets generally had larger estimated clonotype richness than memory subsets.

Note on this clone: There is no known antigen for this receptor. Base-call qualities are not available, and no considerably larger clone is one nucleotide away.

Healthy HIV-negative adults with no recently reported acute infections or vaccinations were included as donors. Only Caucasian adults living in Nashville, Tennessee, USA were represented among the donors. CD4+ T cells were enriched through magnetic negative selection, after which naive cells were positively selected on CD45RA and the remaining negative fraction served as the memory subset. Blood was obtained by leukapheresis, after which PBMCs were separated by Ficoll-Histopaque density gradient centrifugation and cryopreserved in liquid nitrogen vapor phase. Analytical flow cytometry was used to check the purity and quantity of every magnetically sorted T cell population. From each sorted fraction, genomic DNA was isolated and quantified by UV absorbance on a Nanodrop 2000c. Per the germline V gene, SGHTA is the CDR1 and FQGNSA is the CDR2. V lost 5 bases and J lost 3 bases; the stretch between them is 17 bases long. From the cysteine through the phenylalanine, the CDR3 covers 16 amino acids. CDR3 DNA is the only sequence kept; it has 48 bases, read in frame from the first base.

Using the deep immunoSEQ assay, TCR CDR3 regions were amplified from genomic DNA by multiplex PCR. Genomic DNA extracted from each cell subset was distributed evenly over all wells of several immunoSEQ 96-well plates, and each plate served as one replicate. For sorted subsets, each replicate PCR was loaded with roughly 190 ng genomic DNA, equivalent to about 33,000 T cell genomes. Purified libraries were measured with a Qubit 3.0 fluorometer, size-checked on a Bioanalyzer 2100, and measured again with the KAPA Library Quantification kit. Each immunoSEQ 96-well plate was sequenced on its own single-read 150-cycle Illumina NextSeq 550 flow cell. Under the source paper's analysis protocol: Because the immunoSEQ output included only junctional sequences and no quality scores, the filtering could not be the same as the filtering used for full-length reads. To assign V/J genes and CDR3, sequences were annotated using PyIR, a Python wrapper for IgBLAST v1.9, with IMGT germline references. Reads were filtered out if the reads had weak V/J assignments (E-value above 1e-6), no CDR3, stop codons, out-of-frame junctions, or ambiguous translated residues. V3J clonotypes were defined as sequences sharing the same inferred V gene, J gene, and CDR3 amino acid sequence. Percentage overlap between repertoires was computed as shared unique clonotypes divided by the size of the smaller repertoire. Richness of each repertoire was evaluated using RTK rarefaction, the Chao1 estimator, and Recon v2.1 estimates of unobserved clonotypes. OLGA was used to compute generation probabilities for all TCRbeta clonotypes that the gDNA method yielded from a few donors. This is the immuneACCESS table as TCRdb keeps it, with only in-frame sequences that have V and J called. A part of the clones is gone; compared with another copy, unresolved V genes explain less than half, and the rest is unexplained. V and J calls and clone size come straight from that table; D and trimming were deduced from the DNA. A total of 1,500,000 or so clones appear in this sample, 98% of them only once. The ten largest clonotypes hold approximately 0.4% of the sample.

The rearrangement combines TRBV7-2 with TRBJ1-5; no D segment can be confidently identified. The receptor was derived from a man under 40 in good health. The sample comprised naive CD4+ T cells sorted from blood. The cell subset or site label on this specimen signifies: CD45RA+ positively selected. This receptor carries the CDR3 CASSVRSQVPNQPQHF. The DNA is as follows: TGTGCCAGCAGCGTTAGGTCGCAGGTACCCAATCAGCCCCAGCATTTT.